Listed below are T cell receptor beta chains from one sample, sequenced in a study of blood T cell repertoires in COVID-19. The table came from immunoSEQ multiplex PCR; TCRdb's copy has only in-frame clones and leaves some out. Of 45,000 to 70,000 clones listed, more than 75% are singletons. Material for sequencing was peripheral blood. The receptors derive from a woman in her sixties with COVID-19, enrolled during active disease. The CDR3 runs from the conserved cysteine through the conserved F or W. D genes are given only for firm matches. Some rows mark clone size as missing; the rest say once, few, many or name a class of expanded clone.

size,V,D,J,CDR3,DNA
-,TRBV9,-,TRBJ2-1,CASTRDGSSYNEQFF,TGTGCCAGCACCCGCGACGGGAGCTCCTACAATGAGCAGTTCTTC
-,TRBV5-4,-,TRBJ2-6,CASSLVLGANVLTF,TGTGCCAGCAGCTTGGTCTTGGGGGCCAACGTCCTGACTTTC
-,TRBV30,TRBD2,TRBJ2-5,CAWSVTGGRKETQYF,TGTGCCTGGAGTGTAACGGGAGGGCGGAAAGAGACCCAGTACTTC
-,TRBV6-2/TRBV6-3,TRBD2,TRBJ2-5,CASSYSASGPGAQYF,TGTGCCAGCAGTTACTCCGCTAGCGGACCTGGGGCCCAGTACTTC
-,TRBV19,-,TRBJ2-4,CASSAGSKNIQYF,TGTGCCAGTAGCGCAGGGTCCAAAAACATTCAGTACTTC
-,TRBV3-1/TRBV3-2,-,TRBJ1-1,CASSQEKGGRGEAFF,TGTGCCAGCAGCCAAGAAAAGGGGGGGAGGGGTGAAGCTTTCTTT
-,TRBV28,TRBD1,TRBJ2-1,CASRDINSGQGYNEQFF,TGTGCCAGCAGGGATATAAACTCGGGACAGGGCTACAATGAGCAGTTCTTC
-,TRBV4-1,TRBD2,TRBJ2-7,CASSQDPTSGMNEQYF,TGCGCCAGCAGCCAAGATCCGACTAGCGGGATGAACGAGCAGTACTTC
-,TRBV30,-,TRBJ1-5,CAWSVGSGWIQPQHF,TGTGCCTGGAGTGTGGGTTCCGGGTGGATTCAGCCCCAGCATTTT
-,TRBV6-5,-,TRBJ1-1,CASRRDSTTEAFF,TGTGCCAGCAGACGAGACTCAACCACTGAAGCTTTCTTT
-,TRBV30,-,TRBJ2-2,CAWSPRGHSNTGELFF,TGTGCCTGGAGCCCTAGGGGACATTCGAACACCGGGGAGCTGTTTTTT
once,TRBV25-1,-,TRBJ2-1,CASSVWGEMDNEQFF,TGTGCCAGCAGTGTGTGGGGGGAAATGGATAATGAGCAGTTCTTC
-,TRBV19,TRBD1,TRBJ1-2,CASSKGTGREGYTF,TGTGCCAGTAGTAAAGGGACAGGGAGGGAGGGCTACACCTTC
once,TRBV30,TRBD1,TRBJ1-2,CAWSQGTGGSGAGGYTF,TGTGCCTGGAGCCAGGGGACAGGGGGCTCTGGAGCGGGAGGCTACACCTTC
-,TRBV19,TRBD1,TRBJ1-2,CASMRDRDSKFYGYTF,TGTGCCAGTATGAGAGACCGGGACAGCAAGTTCTATGGCTACACCTTC
-,TRBV12-5,TRBD1,TRBJ2-2,CASGFARGRTGELFF,TGTGCTAGTGGTTTCGCCAGGGGGCGCACCGGGGAGCTGTTTTTT
-,TRBV19,-,TRBJ2-3,CASSINRVTQYF,TGTGCCAGTAGTATTAACAGGGTTACGCAGTATTTT
-,TRBV9,-,TRBJ1-1,CASRGTGNTEAFF,TGTGCCAGCAGGGGAACAGGGAACACTGAAGCTTTCTTT
-,TRBV11-2,TRBD2,TRBJ2-3,CASSPPGGSTDTQYF,TGTGCCAGCTCCCCCCCCGGGGGGAGCACAGATACGCAGTATTTT
-,TRBV15,-,TRBJ1-1,CATSRISGTEAFF,TGTGCCACCAGCAGAATTAGTGGCACTGAAGCTTTCTTT
-,TRBV28,-,TRBJ1-4,CASSAGGVDEKLFF,TGTGCCAGCAGTGCCGGCGGAGTAGATGAAAAACTGTTTTTT
-,TRBV3-1/TRBV3-2,-,TRBJ2-7,CASSQYPGSGYEQYF,TGTGCCAGCAGCCAATATCCGGGTAGTGGATACGAGCAGTACTTC
few,TRBV18,TRBD1,TRBJ1-4,CASSQQGARGEKLFF,TGTGCCAGCTCACAACAGGGGGCGCGAGGTGAAAAACTGTTTTTT
-,TRBV5-6,TRBD2,TRBJ2-3,CASSNPSGRYTDTQYF,TGTGCCAGCAGCAACCCTAGCGGAAGATACACAGATACGCAGTATTTT
-,TRBV9,-,TRBJ2-3,CASSFRGTDTQYF,TGTGCCAGCAGCTTCCGGGGGACAGATACGCAGTATTTT
-,TRBV6-5,TRBD1,TRBJ1-2,CASSRDRVMGYTF,TGTGCCAGCAGCCGGGACAGGGTTATGGGCTACACCTTC
-,TRBV2,-,TRBJ2-3,CASRTGGYTDTQYF,TGTGCCAGCAGGACAGGCGGGTACACAGATACGCAGTATTTT
-,TRBV2,TRBD2,TRBJ2-2,CASINSGSSGELFF,TGTGCCAGCATTAATAGCGGGAGTTCCGGGGAGCTGTTTTTT
-,TRBV19,TRBD2,TRBJ2-1,CASSIGLAGAYNEQFF,TGTGCCAGTAGTATAGGGCTAGCGGGGGCTTACAATGAGCAGTTCTTC
-,TRBV7-8,TRBD1,TRBJ1-1,CASSLVGRTGAMNTEAFF,TGTGCCAGCAGCTTAGTAGGCCGGACAGGGGCGATGAACACTGAAGCTTTCTTT
-,TRBV13,TRBD2,TRBJ2-1,CASSFRTSGRLSSYNEQFF,TGTGCCAGCAGCTTTCGGACTAGCGGGAGGCTCTCCTCCTACAATGAGCAGTTCTTC
-,TRBV10-3,TRBD1,TRBJ1-2,CAIHGTGQPDGYTF,TGTGCCATCCACGGGACGGGACAGCCTGATGGCTACACCTTC
-,TRBV4-1,-,TRBJ1-4,CASSPPAGRMVSNEKLFF,TGCGCCAGCAGCCCCCCGGCAGGGAGGATGGTATCTAATGAAAAACTGTTTTTT
-,TRBV27,TRBD1,TRBJ1-2,CASRPTGGIGYTF,TGTGCCAGCAGACCGACAGGGGGGATCGGCTACACCTTC
few,TRBV19,-,TRBJ1-5,CASSMGAYQPQHF,TGTGCCAGTAGTATGGGGGCCTATCAGCCCCAGCATTTT
-,TRBV15,TRBD2,TRBJ2-5,CATSREGAGGLKETQYF,TGTGCCACCAGCAGAGAAGGTGCGGGAGGGCTGAAAGAGACCCAGTACTTC
-,TRBV10-3,-,TRBJ1-5,CAISAQNQPQHF,TGTGCCATCAGTGCACAGAACCAGCCCCAGCATTTT
-,TRBV7-9,TRBD2,TRBJ2-5,CASSFRLAGSQETQYF,TGTGCCAGCAGCTTTCGGCTAGCGGGAAGCCAAGAGACCCAGTACTTC
-,TRBV15,-,TRBJ1-3,CATSRDHFRGSGNTIYF,TGTGCCACCAGCAGAGATCATTTCAGGGGAAGTGGAAACACCATATATTTT
-,TRBV6-5,-,TRBJ2-7,CASSYGAGNSYEQYF,TGTGCCAGCAGTTACGGGGCGGGAAACTCCTACGAGCAGTACTTC
-,TRBV7-6,TRBD1,TRBJ1-6,CASSLTGGGNSPLHF,TGTGCCAGCAGCTTAACAGGGGGCGGTAATTCACCCCTCCACTTT
once,TRBV19,TRBD1,TRBJ1-5,CASSKTGDTQQPQHF,TGTGCCAGTAGTAAGACAGGGGATACGCAACAGCCCCAGCATTTT
-,TRBV29-1,TRBD2,TRBJ2-5,CSARTSGSRGTQYF,TGCAGCGCCCGGACTAGCGGGAGTAGGGGGACCCAGTACTTC
-,TRBV28,TRBD1,TRBJ2-4,CASSTGGMAKNIQYF,TGTGCCAGCAGCACAGGGGGCATGGCCAAAAACATTCAGTACTTC
-,TRBV27,TRBD2,TRBJ2-1,CATRLAVYNEQFF,TGTGCCACCCGGCTAGCGGTATACAATGAGCAGTTCTTC
few,TRBV11-2,-,TRBJ2-4,CASSLTGSRSAKNIQYF,TGTGCCAGCAGCTTAACAGGGTCGCGGTCAGCCAAAAACATTCAGTACTTC
-,TRBV19,-,TRBJ2-3,CASSIRGRSTDTQYF,TGTGCCAGTAGTATAAGGGGGAGAAGCACAGATACGCAGTATTTT
-,TRBV6-5,-,TRBJ1-1,CASSYRGIAQNTEAFF,TGTGCCAGCAGTTACCGGGGGATCGCCCAGAACACTGAAGCTTTCTTT
once,TRBV10-3,-,TRBJ2-6,CAISDEGISGANVLTF,TGTGCCATCAGTGATGAGGGAATCTCTGGGGCCAACGTCCTGACTTTC
once,TRBV6-5,TRBD1,TRBJ2-7,CASSYSTGQGYEQYF,TGTGCCAGCAGTTACTCGACCGGACAGGGCTACGAGCAGTACTTC
-,TRBV5-1,-,TRBJ2-6,CASSLEPGGSTPANVLTF,TGCGCCAGCAGCCTGGAGCCAGGGGGGAGTACTCCGGCCAACGTCCTGACTTTC
-,TRBV12-5,-,TRBJ2-3,CASGPFSTDTQYF,TGTGCTAGTGGCCCTTTTAGTACAGATACGCAGTATTTT
-,TRBV11-1,-,TRBJ2-7,CASSFYGTSSYEQYF,TGTGCCAGCAGCTTTTACGGGACATCGTCCTACGAGCAGTACTTC
few,TRBV27,-,TRBJ2-2,CASSLMAEDTGELFF,TGTGCCAGCAGTTTAATGGCGGAGGACACCGGGGAGCTGTTTTTT
once,TRBV4-2,-,TRBJ2-1,CASSWERYNEQFF,TGTGCCAGCAGCTGGGAGCGCTACAATGAGCAGTTCTTC
-,TRBV2,-,TRBJ1-6,CASRRQSRGGSPLHF,TGTGCCAGCAGGCGACAGAGCAGGGGTGGTTCACCCCTCCACTTT
-,TRBV4-2,-,TRBJ1-1,CASSQERANTRGDTEAFF,TGTGCCAGCAGCCAAGAGAGGGCGAACACTCGGGGGGACACTGAAGCTTTCTTT
once,TRBV5-5,-,TRBJ1-6,CASSPAGSNSPLHF,TGTGCCAGCAGCCCGGCAGGAAGTAATTCACCCCTCCACTTT
once,TRBV19,-,TRBJ1-2,CASSTGIHYGYTF,TGTGCCAGTAGTACAGGGATCCACTATGGCTACACCTTC
few,TRBV25-1,TRBD2,TRBJ2-1,CASSEWGGRAPEQFF,TGTGCCAGCAGTGAATGGGGCGGGAGGGCCCCTGAGCAGTTCTTC